This entry features one T cell receptor (beta chain) sequence. Its antigen is undetermined. This entry is derived from a study of cytomegalovirus exposure and HLA in healthy donors. Whole-study context: Researchers found that approximately 85% of over 350 genotyped donors fell within the Caucasian-associated ancestry cluster. Study-wide points: Sequence variants that were highly shared formed a cluster that was likely a sequencing artifact. Previous analysis showed most TCR beta V segments were productive about 90% or about 30% of the time. Later, an analysis found that common viral pathogens appeared to be linked with several of the most significant clusters.

PCR amplification relied on 60 Vbeta primers (plus 13 Jbeta primers). Sequencing was performed with immunoSEQ multiplex PCR; in TCRdb, only in-frame clones are kept and a portion is missing. Of about 140,000 clones in the sample, around 78% were seen once. V was trimmed by 7 bases and J by 0 bases, leaving 10 bases between them. Per germline, CDR1 SQVTM and CDR2 ANQGSEA. This CDR3 is 14 amino acids long. The source of this sequence is a man aged 35-49 years in good health and CMV-seronegative. Sequencing used PBMCs. The chain joins TRBV29-1 to TRBJ2-6; unclear D gene. The CDR3 reads CSAIVPSGANVLTF. The CDR3 DNA follows: TGCAGCGCCATAGTGCCCTCTGGGGCCAACGTCCTGACTTTC.